One and the same sample provided the 30 T cell receptor beta chains below, sequenced in a study of Graves' ophthalmopathy and Graves' hyperthyroidism. The sequenced template was RNA, covering the TCR beta CDR3 region. RT-PCR with HTBI primers came first, then second-round multiplex PCR. TCRdb fed the multiplex PCR reads into MiXCR, producing one record per CDR3 protein. This table holds about 740,000 distinct CDR3 sequences, around 40% found once. The sample taken for sequencing was peripheral blood. The receptors originated from an adult man with Graves' ophthalmopathy.

The chain carries TRBV29-1 and TRBJ1-6; tentative D call: TRBD1 (6 bases). Germline V gene sequence: CDR1 SQVTM, CDR2 ANQGSEA. The V end was cut by 5 bases, the J end by 10 bases, with 24 bases between. This CDR3 comprises 16 residues. The CDR3 loop is CSVKGGSGDLTSPLHF. CDR3 nucleotides: TGCAGCGTTAAGGGGGGGTCGGGGGACCTAACCTCACCCCTCCACTTT. Complete variable domain (other parts from reference TRBV29-1 and TRBJ1-6): SAVISQKPSRDICQRGTSLTIQCQVDSQVTMMFWYRQQPGQSLTLIATANQGSEATYESGFVIDKFPISRPNLTFSTLTVSNMSPEDSSIYLCSVKGGSGDLTSPLHFGNGTRLTVT.

This sequence joins TRBV10-3 and TRBJ1-5; TRBD1 is a possible D gene (6 bases). This CDR3 comprises 14 residues. Germline V gene lookup returns CDR1 ENHRY and CDR2 SYGVKD. V was trimmed by 6 bases and J by 1 base, leaving 10 bases between them. CDR3 protein: CAISEDSSNQPQHF. The CDR3 DNA is TGTGCCATCAGCGAGGACAGCAGCAATCAGCCCCAGCATTTT.

The chain employs TRBV7-9 and TRBJ2-7; either TRBD1 or TRBD2 may fit D (5 bases each). The V and J ends lost 5 bases and 0 bases respectively, with 11 bases between them. This CDR3 region has 14 residues. Germline V CDR1 and CDR2: SEHNR, FQNEAQ (reference sequence). The CDR3 nucleotides are TGTGCCAGCAGCCCCTGGGACGGCTCCTACGAGCAGTACTTC. Residues: CASSPWDGSYEQYF.

This clonotype was counted many times. The chain combines TRBV24-1 with TRBJ1-2; 11 bases map to TRBD1. The V and J ends lost 5 bases and 2 bases, in that order; junction bases with no gene match: 6. This CDR3 contains 16 residues. CDR1 and CDR2 from the germline V gene are KGHDR and SFDVKD. The CDR3 reads CATSAAGTGGNYGYTF. Written as DNA, the CDR3 is TGTGCCACCAGTGCAGCCGGGACAGGGGGGAACTATGGCTACACCTTC.

This clonotype was seen a few times. The chain links TRBV15 to TRBJ2-7, with 10 positions matching TRBD1. V gave up 3 bases and J gave up 5 bases; unmatched junction bases: 22. Germline loops: CDR1 LNHNV, CDR2 YYDKDF (reference sequence). The CDR3 runs to 20 residues. CDR3 DNA: TGTGCCACCAGCAGGGGACTCCCGGGACAGGGGTCCAAGCAGCGCGACGAGCAGTACTTC. Amino acid sequence: CATSRGLPGQGSKQRDEQYF.

This chain joins TRBV4-3 and TRBJ2-6; D is ambiguous. CDR1 and CDR2 (germline): LGHNA, YSLEER. Trimming pared 3 bases from V and 0 bases from J, leaving 6 bases between. This CDR3 is built from 15 residues. This chain's CDR3 is CASSHTFSGANVLTF. The CDR3 nucleotides are TGCGCCAGCAGCCACACCTTCTCTGGGGCCAACGTCCTGACTTTC.

The V gene is TRBV20-1, the J gene TRBJ1-2; TRBD1 matches at 10 bases. With 5 bases clipped from V and 4 bases from J, the junction kept 10 bases outside the gene matches. From germline, CDR1 is DFQATT and CDR2 SNEGSKA (reference sequence). CDR3 length equals 15 residues. CDR3 DNA sequence: TGCAGTGCTGCGACGACAGGGGGCGGCGGCTATGGCTACACCTTC. The encoded protein is CSAATTGGGGYGYTF.

This clonotype was picked up many times. The chain recombines TRBV29-1 with TRBJ1-2; D gene unclear. V was shortened by 6 bases and J by 3 bases, with 14 bases between the two germline ends. Germline-derived CDR1 and CDR2 are SQVTM and ANQGSEA. This CDR3 has 13 amino acids. The CDR3, as DNA: TGCAGCGTGCAAAAGGCTCATGACTATGGCTACACCTTC. This translates into CSVQKAHDYGYTF.

About this clonotype: This clone may be a read error of a much larger clone one base away. The J gene is TRBJ1-6, the V gene TRBV19; perhaps TRBD1 as D (5 bases). The germline V gene encodes CDR1 LNHDA and CDR2 SQIVND (reference sequence). The V end lost 8 bases, the J end lost 5 bases, and 19 bases lay between the germline ends. The CDR3 length is 16 residues. The CDR3 loop reads CASRLVYPQDNSPLHF. In DNA, the CDR3 is TGTGCCAGTCGACTTGTGTACCCACAGGATAATTCACCCCTCCACTTT.

About this clonotype itself: No DNA is shown, since the ends of the CDR3 on it are uncertain; the CDR3 is the one TCRdb lists. The chain is built from TRBV25-1 and TRBJ2-7; the D call TRBD2 from the table was never checked on the DNA. With termini counted, the CDR3 has 16 amino acids. The germline CDR1 and CDR2 sequences are MGHDK and SYGVNS. The CDR3 protein is CACSASNGWGSSEQYF.

As concerns this clonotype: This clone may be a read error of a much larger clone one base away. The rearrangement uses TRBV19 and TRBJ1-3; perhaps TRBD1 as D (6 bases). In germline, CDR1 is LNHDA, CDR2 SQIVND (reference sequence). The CDR3 spans 15 residues. In nucleotides, the CDR3 is TGTGCCAGTACCCAGGACGGGGGCTCTGGAAGCACCATATATTTT. Encoded protein: CASTQDGGSGSTIYF.

Comment on this clonotype: This may be a read error: a much more frequent sequence differs by one nucleotide. The chain couples TRBV15 to TRBJ2-6; D gene unclear. Germline CDR1 LNHNV, CDR2 YYDKDF (reference sequence). V dropped 6 bases and J dropped 4 bases, with 13 bases sitting between them. The CDR3 has 15 residues. DNA of the CDR3: TGTGCCACCAGTCATCTGACCCTCGGGGCCAACGTCCTGACTTTC. Translating it yields CATSHLTLGANVLTF.

This clonotype was seen a single time. The V and J genes are TRBV11-2 and TRBJ2-6; possibly TRBD2 for D (6 bases). The V gene lost 2 bases and the J gene lost 2 bases, with 19 bases spanning the gap. CDR3 length: 19 amino acids. Germline lookup yields CDR1 SGHAT and CDR2 FQNNGV. CDR3 amino acids: CASSLISIGAGTGANVLTF. CDR3 DNA: TGTGCCAGCAGCTTAATTTCGATCGGGGCGGGAACTGGGGCCAACGTCCTGACTTTC.

This clonotype was found a few times. This chain links TRBV2 with TRBJ2-7, with 9 positions matching TRBD2. Germline lookup yields CDR1 SNHLY and CDR2 FYNNEI. CDR3 length equals 14 residues. V was clipped by 5 bases and J by 2 bases; unmatched bases: 4. The CDR3 spells CASSRERGAYEQYF. The CDR3 DNA reads as TGTGCCAGCAGTCGAGAGCGGGGGGCCTACGAGCAGTACTTC.

The rearrangement joins TRBV10-3 to TRBJ1-3; maybe TRBD1 (5 bases). V was cut by 10 bases and J by 1 base, with 14 bases left in between. The CDR3 extends over 14 amino acids. The germline gives CDR1 ENHRY, CDR2 SYGVKD. The CDR3 coding sequence is TGTGCCAGCAGACAGTCTCGGTCTGGAAACACCATATATTTT. This translates into CASRQSRSGNTIYF.

This clonotype was counted only a few times. The chain has TRBV9 and TRBJ1-6; no reliable D call. Trimming left V 5 bases short and J 6 bases short, with 15 bases between. CDR1 and CDR2 (germline): SGDLS, YYNGEE. This CDR3 has 15 amino acids. CDR3 sequence: CASSDWGGGNSPLHF. The CDR3, as DNA: TGTGCCAGCAGTGATTGGGGAGGTGGTAATTCACCCCTCCACTTT.

The chain is built from TRBV20-1 and TRBJ2-5, with 9 bases identical to TRBD2. The CDR3 runs to 14 residues. Germline CDR1 is DFQATT and CDR2 is SNEGSKA (reference sequence). The J segment lost 5 bases and the V segment lost 3 bases, leaving 7 bases of the junction unmatched. CDR3 residues: CSASLGLAGETQYF. CDR3 nucleotides: TGCAGTGCTAGTCTGGGTCTAGCGGGGGAGACCCAGTACTTC.

V and J are TRBV25-1 and TRBJ2-2, with a weak D call TRBD2 (5 bases). This CDR3 is built from 17 residues. The germline V gene encodes CDR1 MGHDK and CDR2 SYGVNS. V shed 8 bases and J shed 4 bases, with 23 bases lying between them. CDR3 nucleotides: TGTGCCAGCTCACCGTCCCGGGCGTCGGCGGGCACCGGGGAGCTGTTTTTT. The encoded protein is CASSPSRASAGTGELFF.

The chain uses TRBV6-1 and TRBJ2-7, with D perhaps being TRBD1 or TRBD2 (5 bases each). V lost 5 bases, J lost 6 bases, and 17 bases lay in between. Germline CDR1 and CDR2: MNHNS and SASEGT. CDR3 length: 14 residues. CDR3 region: CASSPGPGLREQYF. The CDR3 nucleotides are TGTGCCAGCAGTCCCGGACCGGGGCTTCGCGAGCAGTACTTC.

This clonotype showed up many times. DNA of the CDR3: TGTGCCAGCAGCTTCACCAACAGGGGGCAAGATTACAGGGACACTGAAGCTTTCTTT. Protein product: CASSFTNRGQDYRDTEAFF. The genes are TRBV7-6 and TRBJ1-1; TRBD1 aligns across 9 bases. The germline V gene encodes CDR1 SGHVS and CDR2 FNYEAQ. The J segment lost 3 bases and the V segment lost 3 bases, leaving 17 bases of the junction unmatched. The CDR3 covers 19 residues.

This clonotype was detected a few times. The chain joins TRBV7-9 to TRBJ2-5; the match to TRBD1 covers 7 bases. This CDR3 has 15 residues. V lost 3 bases and J lost 0; bases outside the gene matches: 4. The V gene's germline CDR1 is SEHNR and CDR2 FQNEAQ (reference sequence). In DNA form, the CDR3 reads TGTGCCAGCAGCTTCGGGACAGCGAACCAAGAGACCCAGTACTTC. Translation: CASSFGTANQETQYF.

V and J are TRBV7-3 and TRBJ2-6; D is unresolved. The CDR3 covers 8 residues. CDR1 and CDR2 (germline): SGHTA, FQGTGA. With 8 bases removed from V and 15 bases from J, the gap between germline ends came to 5 bases. Here the CDR3 reads CASSGLTF. The CDR3 coding sequence is TGTGCCAGCTCCGGCCTGACTTTC.

V is TRBV10-3 and J is TRBJ1-1, with TRBD1 matching over 8 bases. This CDR3 contains 14 residues. The germline V gene has CDR1 ENHRY and CDR2 SYGVKD. J was trimmed by 1 base and V by 5 bases; bases with no gene match: 3. The CDR3 spells CAISTGTGNTEAFF. The CDR3 DNA sequence: TGTGCCATCAGTACCGGGACAGGGAACACTGAAGCTTTCTTT.

This clonotype was seen only once. The chain recombines TRBV11-2 with TRBJ1-1; 7 bases line up with TRBD1. Per germline, CDR1 SGHAT and CDR2 FQNNGV. This CDR3 is built from 16 residues. V was pared by 7 bases and J by 0 bases, with 11 bases of the junction left unmatched. The CDR3: CASNPQGGNLNTEAFF. In nucleotides, the CDR3 is TGTGCCAGCAACCCACAAGGGGGCAACTTGAACACTGAAGCTTTCTTT.

In its sample, this clonotype was seen a few times. This chain uses TRBV6-4 with TRBJ1-2; tentative D call: TRBD1 (5 bases). V dropped 6 bases and J dropped 4 bases, with 12 bases sitting between them. This CDR3 spans 13 amino acids. In germline, CDR1 is MRHNA, CDR2 SNTAGT. As DNA, the CDR3 is TGTGCCAGCAGAGGGACCGAGTTCTATGGCTACACCTTC. Protein sequence: CASRGTEFYGYTF.

This clonotype showed up many times. CDR3 in amino acids: CASRKGNEQYF. Written as DNA, the CDR3 is TGTGCCAGCCGTAAGGGGAACGAGCAGTACTTC. The rearrangement joins TRBV25-1 to TRBJ2-7, with D perhaps TRBD1 (5 bases). The CDR3 spans 11 residues. V was clipped by 8 bases and J by 5 bases, with 10 bases between them. The germline V gene has CDR1 MGHDK and CDR2 SYGVNS.

Ten or more counts support this clonotype. V and J are TRBV7-9 and TRBJ2-5; a possible D gene is TRBD1 (6 bases). Trimming left V 4 bases short and J 2 bases short, with 11 bases between. Per germline, CDR1 SEHNR and CDR2 FQNEAQ (reference sequence). The CDR3 is 14 residues long. CDR3: CASSWGHRQETQYF. CDR3 bases: TGTGCCAGCAGCTGGGGACACCGACAAGAGACCCAGTACTTC.

The chain uses TRBV2 and TRBJ2-4; 11 positions match TRBD1. The CDR3 has 12 amino acids. V shed 7 bases, J shed 12 bases, and the junction held 5 bases outside the gene matches. CDR1 SNHLY and CDR2 FYNNEI come from the germline V gene. The CDR3, as DNA: TGTGCCAGCATGGGGGACAGGGGGAATCAGTACTTC. This gives the protein CASMGDRGNQYF. Filled out from reference TRBV2 and TRBJ2-4, the complete variable domain reads EPEVTQTPSHQVTQMGQEVILRCVPISNHLYFYWYRQILGQKVEFLVSFYNNEISEKSEIFDDQFSVERPDGSNFTLKIRSTKLEDSAMYFCASMGDRGNQYFGAGTRLSVL.

Many counts were recorded for this clonotype. The V and J genes are TRBV12-3 or TRBV12-4 and TRBJ1-2; a possible D gene is TRBD1 (5 bases). Trimming pared 6 bases from V and 8 bases from J, leaving 13 bases between. The CDR3 covers 12 residues. The DNA for the CDR3 is TGTGCCAGCAGACCCGGGGGAGGGGGCTACACCTTC. The encoded protein is CASRPGGGGYTF.

The genes are TRBV20-1 and TRBJ2-5; weak D call: TRBD2 (5 bases). V was trimmed by 3 bases and J by 4 bases, leaving 15 bases between them. Germline V CDR1 and CDR2: DFQATT, SNEGSKA (reference sequence). This CDR3 is 14 amino acids long. The CDR3 sequence is CSARSGVRSETQYF. In DNA, the CDR3 is TGCAGTGCTAGGTCCGGGGTACGGTCAGAGACCCAGTACTTC.